One sample yielded the 24 T cell receptor beta chains listed below, sequenced in a study of regulatory T cells in long-lasting Graves disease (dated by TCRdb to the early 2020s). Library construction relied on multiplex PCR. Sequencing was carried out with an Illumina HiSeq 4000. TCR beta libraries were built with iRepertoire HTBI primers and Arm-PCR amplification of CDR3 regions. TCRdb cleaned the public reads at Q25 with fastp, built clones with MiXCR and kept in-frame beta chains. For every CDR3 protein sequence, its rows merge into one entry that carries the most common genes and DNA. Counted in this sample were about 400,000 distinct CDR3 sequences; 15% to 20% of them appeared once. Of the sample, 20% falls within the top ten clones. According to the study, the label for this sample's time point signals: newly diagnosed GD, antithyroid drugs for less than 3 months. RNA was extracted from PBMCs in TRIzol for both TCR sequencing and RNA sequencing.

Separately, the same data were catalogued under a study of T cells in Graves' hyperthyroidism and ophthalmopathy.

The sequencing here drew on peripheral blood mononuclear cells (PBMCs), taken at new diagnosis, from a patient treated with antithyroid drugs. The receptors shown here come from a young woman with Graves disease. Donor details come from another sample of the same person, matched by shared clones.

This chain uses TRBV9 with TRBJ2-1; 7 bases align to TRBD2. CDR1 and CDR2 from the germline V gene are SGDLS and YYNGEE. V dropped 3 bases and J dropped 7; count of bases not matched to a gene: 16. There are 17 residues in the CDR3. The CDR3 sequence: CASSGEGTGGSINEQFF. DNA for the CDR3: TGTGCCAGCAGCGGGGAAGGAACGGGAGGCTCCATTAATGAGCAGTTCTTC.

In its sample, this clonotype was seen many times. The chain uses TRBV20-1 and TRBJ1-5; possibly TRBD1 for D (5 bases). Trimming removed 5 bases from V and 7 bases from J, with 18 bases in between. CDR3 size: 14 residues. Germline V CDR1 and CDR2: DFQATT, SNEGSKA (reference sequence). The CDR3 sequence: CSAGAGPQKQPQHF. The CDR3 DNA is TGCAGTGCTGGGGCGGGACCTCAGAAACAGCCCCAGCATTTT.

As DNA, the CDR3 is TGCGCCAGCAGCTTGTTGGAGGAGTATGGCTACACCTTC. As protein: CASSLLEEYGYTF. The chain carries TRBV5-1 and TRBJ1-2; D is undetermined. Looked up from germline, CDR1 is SGHRS and CDR2 is YFSETQ. This CDR3 comprises 13 residues. V lost 1 base and J lost 5, with 9 bases in between.

This chain uses TRBV5-1 with TRBJ2-7; TRBD2 matches at 7 bases. The CDR3 consists of 15 residues. The V gene's germline CDR1 is SGHRS and CDR2 YFSETQ. The J segment lost 0 bases and the V segment lost 1 base, leaving 4 bases of the junction unmatched. CDR3 in DNA: TGCGCCAGCAGCTTGTGGGGCGGGAGCTCCTACGAGCAGTACTTC. It encodes CASSLWGGSSYEQYF. Full variable domain (outside the CDR3, taken from reference TRBV5-1 and TRBJ2-7): KAGVTQTPRYLIKTRGQQVTLSCSPISGHRSVSWYQQTPGQGLQFLFEYFSETQRNKGNFPGRFSGRQFSNSRSEMNVSTLELGDSALYLCASSLWGGSSYEQYFGPGTRLTVT.

This clonotype was seen a few times. The gene calls are TRBV6-1 and TRBJ2-5; 12 nucleotides align to TRBD2. The CDR3 is made up of 16 amino acids. V lost 1 base and J lost 7; bases outside the gene matches: 7. CDR1 is MNHNS, CDR2 SASEGT, per germline. The DNA of the CDR3 is TGTGCCAGCAGTGAAGGCCGGACTAGCGGGATGGGGACCCAGTACTTC. Amino acid sequence: CASSEGRTSGMGTQYF.

This clonotype has ten or more counts. The rearrangement uses TRBV7-9 and TRBJ2-1; 8 nucleotides match TRBD1. Germline V gene lookup returns CDR1 SEHNR and CDR2 FQNEAQ (reference sequence). With V trimmed by 4 bases and J by 8 bases, 7 bases remained unmatched. The CDR3 is made up of 14 amino acids. CDR3 protein: CASSSRGQGDEQFF. CDR3 DNA: TGTGCCAGCAGCTCCAGGGGGCAAGGCGATGAGCAGTTCTTC.

This clonotype appeared many times. The CDR3 DNA follows: TGTGCCAGCAGTTACGGGTGGACGGGGGTGGTCACAGATACGCAGTATTTT. This codes for CASSYGWTGVVTDTQYF. This chain joins TRBV6-2 or TRBV6-3 and TRBJ2-3; a weak D match, TRBD2 (6 bases). The germline V gene encodes CDR1 MNHEY and CDR2 SVGEGT. The CDR3 contains 17 residues. With 2 bases removed from V and 2 bases from J, the gap between germline ends came to 17 bases.

V usage is TRBV5-1 and J usage is TRBJ1-6; D possibly corresponds to TRBD1 (5 bases). This CDR3 region has 15 residues. The germline gives CDR1 SGHRS, CDR2 YFSETQ. V lost 1 base, J lost 5 bases, and 10 bases lay in between. DNA for the CDR3: TGCGCCAGCAGCTTGAAGTTGGGGGATAATTCACCCCTCCACTTT. This codes for CASSLKLGDNSPLHF.

This clonotype was seen at least ten times. The V call is TRBV4-1, the J call TRBJ2-2; possible D gene TRBD1, 5 bases. The ends were cut back, 0 bases at V and 6 bases at J, with 11 bases in the middle. CDR3 length equals 15 residues. Germline CDR1 and CDR2: MGHRA and YSYEKL. CDR3 DNA sequence: TGCGCCAGCAGCCAAGATCAGGGTTTTCCCGGGGAGCTGTTTTTT. Translating gives CASSQDQGFPGELFF.

The chain recombines TRBV5-1 with TRBJ1-6, with D unclear. This CDR3 spans 15 amino acids. Germline CDR1 SGHRS, CDR2 YFSETQ. Trimming stripped 0 bases from V and 10 bases from J, with 14 bases between. The CDR3 reads CASSLGAVGGSPLHF. DNA of the CDR3: TGCGCCAGCAGCTTGGGGGCTGTTGGAGGCTCACCCCTCCACTTT.

This clonotype was counted at least ten times. J is TRBJ2-5 and V is TRBV6-2 or TRBV6-3, with D perhaps matching TRBD2 (5 bases). V was cut by 4 bases and J by 2 bases, with 11 bases left in between. The CDR3 runs to 14 residues. CDR1 is MNHEY, CDR2 SVGEGT, per germline. The CDR3 here is CASSWSLGQETQYF. The DNA for the CDR3 is TGTGCCAGCAGTTGGTCACTAGGGCAAGAGACCCAGTACTTC.

This clonotype was counted at least ten times. V is TRBV7-9 and J is TRBJ2-7; no firm D call. The CDR3 covers 15 residues. With 7 bases removed from V and 3 bases from J, the gap between germline ends came to 19 bases. The germline V gene has CDR1 SEHNR and CDR2 FQNEAQ (reference sequence). As DNA, the CDR3 is TGTGCCAGCACCATAGACTCCCCTCTAGGCTACGAGCAGTACTTC. Protein sequence: CASTIDSPLGYEQYF.

The genes are TRBV5-1 and TRBJ2-5; D might be TRBD1 or TRBD2, each matching 6 bases. V dropped 2 bases and J dropped 0 bases, with 14 bases sitting between them. CDR1 is SGHRS and CDR2 is YFSETQ in the germline V gene. The CDR3 consists of 16 residues. The CDR3 bases are TGCGCCAGCAGCTTCGGGGGCGGGGCCGACCAAGAGACCCAGTACTTC. Protein: CASSFGGGADQETQYF.

This clonotype was seen a handful of times. The rearrangement uses TRBV4-3 and TRBJ2-7, with 9 bases that match TRBD2. Looked up from germline, CDR1 is LGHNA and CDR2 is YSLEER. CDR3 size: 15 residues. J was trimmed by 1 base and V by 3 bases; bases with no gene match: 4. The DNA for the CDR3 is TGCGCCAGCAGCCATGCTAGCGGGAATTCCTACGAGCAGTACTTC. Translation gives CASSHASGNSYEQYF.

This clonotype was seen ten or more times. This chain connects TRBV13 to TRBJ2-1; D perhaps matches TRBD2 (5 bases). CDR3 size: 13 residues. Trimming pared 5 bases from V and 10 bases from J, leaving 15 bases between. Germline V gene data show CDR1 as PRHDT and CDR2 as FYEKMQ (reference sequence). CDR3 residues: CASSPGAATEQFF. CDR3 sequence (DNA): TGTGCCAGCAGCCCCGGAGCGGCGACAGAGCAGTTCTTC. Based on the CDR3 plus reference TRBV13 and TRBJ2-1, the full variable domain is AAGVIQSPRHLIKEKRETATLKCYPIPRHDTVYWYQQGPGQDPQFLISFYEKMQSDKGSIPDRFSAQQFSDYHSELNMSSLELGDSALYFCASSPGAATEQFFGPGTRLTVL.

This clonotype was recorded a few times. The genes are TRBV27 and TRBJ1-6; D call uncertain. Trimming took 8 bases from V and 0 from J, leaving 11 bases between them. CDR1 is MNHEY and CDR2 is SMNVEV in the germline V gene (reference sequence). This CDR3 spans 15 amino acids. CDR3 amino acids: CASGIPGSYNSPLHF. Here the CDR3 DNA reads TGTGCCAGCGGAATCCCTGGCTCCTATAATTCACCCCTCCACTTT.

This clonotype was detected many times. The chain uses TRBV28 and TRBJ1-2; TRBD1 matches 7 bases. Per the germline V gene, CDR1 is MDHEN and CDR2 is SYDVKM. The length of the CDR3 is 15 residues. Unmatched junction bases numbered 13, after V lost 10 bases and J lost 2 bases. CDR3 sequence reads: CAIRDVGGGNYGYTF. CDR3 in DNA: TGTGCCATCAGGGACGTAGGGGGCGGCAACTATGGCTACACCTTC.

V and J are TRBV6-1 and TRBJ2-2, with D possibly matching TRBD1 (5 bases). This CDR3 is 15 amino acids long. Germline CDR1 MNHNS, CDR2 SASEGT. V lost 9 bases to trimming and J lost 3 bases, with 17 bases between them. CDR3 sequence: CASPDSVGYTGELFF. The CDR3 nucleotides are TGTGCCAGTCCTGACAGCGTCGGTTACACCGGGGAGCTGTTTTTT.

The V and J genes are TRBV4-1 and TRBJ2-7; D unresolved. Germline V CDR1 and CDR2: MGHRA, YSYEKL. V was cut by 0 bases and J by 2 bases, with 8 bases left in between. There are 14 residues in the CDR3. The CDR3 sequence is CASSQDVTPYEQYF. In DNA form, the CDR3 reads TGCGCCAGCAGCCAAGATGTAACACCCTACGAGCAGTACTTC.

This clonotype has a handful of counts. V and J are TRBV10-2 and TRBJ2-1; 13 bases agree with TRBD2. The CDR3 totals 17 residues. Germline CDR1 is WSHSY and CDR2 is SAAADI. V lost 6 bases, J lost 4 bases, and 9 bases stayed unmatched. The CDR3 loop reads CASSETSGRQLYNEQFF. The CDR3 DNA reads TGCGCCAGCAGCGAGACTAGCGGGAGGCAACTATACAATGAGCAGTTCTTC.

The chain links TRBV9 to TRBJ2-2; D remains unclear. From germline, CDR1 is SGDLS and CDR2 YYNGEE. V was clipped by 5 bases and J by 3 bases, with 11 bases between them. The CDR3 length is 14 residues. Here the CDR3 DNA reads TGTGCCAGCAGACTTTCGTCGGACACCGGGGAGCTGTTTTTT. It yields the protein CASRLSSDTGELFF.

This clonotype was recorded many times. The chain uses TRBV20-1 and TRBJ2-3; TRBD1 matches at 12 bases. Losses at the gene ends were 0 bases for V and 3 bases for J; bases not matched to a gene: 4. The V gene's germline CDR1 is DFQATT and CDR2 SNEGSKA (reference sequence). The CDR3 extends over 16 amino acids. The CDR3 spells CSARDRDRGLTDTQYF. As DNA, the CDR3 is TGCAGTGCTAGAGACAGGGACAGGGGGCTTACAGATACGCAGTATTTT.

This clonotype was detected a few times. CDR3 nucleotide sequence: TGTGCCAGCAGTTTACAGGGAAGTCGCGAGCAGTACTTC. The encoded protein is CASSLQGSREQYF. The rearrangement uses TRBV27 and TRBJ2-7; D is possibly TRBD1 (5 bases). The CDR3 sequence is 13 residues long. Germline values: CDR1 MNHEY, CDR2 SMNVEV (reference sequence). The V and J ends lost 2 bases and 6 bases respectively, with 11 bases between them.

This clonotype was seen only a few times. The chain recombines TRBV6-1 with TRBJ1-6; maybe TRBD1 (6 bases). The CDR3 is 15 amino acids. V was clipped by 2 bases and J by 8 bases, with 13 bases between them. CDR1 is MNHNS, CDR2 SASEGT, per germline. Here the CDR3 reads CASSELGRGYSPLHF. In nucleotides, the CDR3 is TGTGCCAGCAGTGAACTAGGCAGGGGCTATTCACCCCTCCACTTT.